The T cell receptor (beta chain) described here comes from a study of CD8 T cells in ankylosing spondylitis. This CDR3 region has 12 residues. The germline CDR1 and CDR2 sequences are SEHNR and FQNEAQ (reference sequence). Quantitative 5'-RACE with molecular barcodes generated TCR beta libraries. Each CDR3 protein gets one entry after TCRdb re-called the 5' RACE reads with MiXCR. The repertoire includes a few hundred thousand distinct CDR3 sequences, 20% to 25% of them detected once, and 16% sits in the top ten. Findings and caveats of the study: A TCR beta motif of eight highly homologous variants appeared characteristic of ankylosing spondylitis blood. Matched ankylosing spondylitis synovial fluid reportedly contained a significantly enriched population of disease-linked clones. Certain motif variants had earlier been reported in reactive arthritis synovial fluid and blood. Disease-linked clones displayed a CD8+ phenotype and appeared relatively rarely in peripheral blood.

On this clonotype: The antigen remains unidentified. The junction shows a germline mismatch at one end, possibly a read error.

The sequence came from a male donor with ankylosing spondylitis. The sequenced sample was blood, either unsorted or a sorted T cell fraction (not recorded which). The rearrangement links TRBV7-9 to TRBJ2-3; 13 positions match TRBD2. CDR3 nucleotide sequence: TGTGCCAGCAGCACGGGGACTAGCGGGACGTTTTTT. As protein: CASSTGTSGTFF.